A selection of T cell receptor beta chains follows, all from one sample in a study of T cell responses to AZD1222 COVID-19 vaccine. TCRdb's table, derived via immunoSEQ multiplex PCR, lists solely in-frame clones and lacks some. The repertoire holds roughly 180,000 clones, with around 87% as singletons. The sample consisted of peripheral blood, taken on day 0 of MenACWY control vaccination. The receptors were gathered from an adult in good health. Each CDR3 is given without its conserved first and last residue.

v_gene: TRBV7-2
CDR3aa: ASSPFGGGSTDTQY

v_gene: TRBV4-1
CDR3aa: ASSQAGLIGGELF

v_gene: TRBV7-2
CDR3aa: ASDLDGTLYGYT

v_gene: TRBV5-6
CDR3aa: ASSLSGAGEKLF

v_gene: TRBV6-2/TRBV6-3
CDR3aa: ASSTDEYNEQF

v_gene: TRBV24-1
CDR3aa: ATSDPQNEQF

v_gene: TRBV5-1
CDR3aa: ASSLGKGNLQETQY

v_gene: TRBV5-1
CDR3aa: ASTQGGSTEAF

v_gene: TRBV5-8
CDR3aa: ASSKGPPWYAF

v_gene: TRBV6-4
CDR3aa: ASSSGVELNEQF

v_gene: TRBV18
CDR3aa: ASSPYGQGKTEKLF

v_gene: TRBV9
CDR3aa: ASSPRLAPETQY